This T cell receptor (beta chain) was sequenced in a study of blood T cell repertoires in COVID-19. V dropped 3 bases and J dropped 5 bases, with 9 bases sitting between them. The germline CDR1 and CDR2 sequences are GTSNPN and SVGIG (reference sequence). The CDR3 consists of 12 residues. Generated by immunoSEQ multiplex PCR, the TCRdb table keeps only in-frame clones and is missing some. The sample comprises around 310,000 clones, roughly 90% of which are singletons, and just under 9.5% rests with the top ten. The clonotype originates from a woman in her thirties who had recovered from COVID-19. The sequencing input was PBMCs or T cells enriched from blood (not recorded which). V usage is TRBV30 and J usage is TRBJ2-3; D is possibly TRBD2 (6 bases). DNA for the CDR3: TGTGCCTGGAGGGGAGCGGGAGATACGCAGTATTTT. Translation: CAWRGAGDTQYF.